This passage covers 20 T cell receptor beta chains from one sample sequenced in a study of blood T cell repertoires in COVID-19. The method was immunoSEQ multiplex PCR; TCRdb's version includes in-frame clones alone and lacks a portion of them. The data contain 200,000 to 250,000 clones, roughly 83% of them seen just once; the ten biggest clones take up around 7%. The sample taken for sequencing was peripheral blood. The origin of the receptors is a woman between 45 and 65 years old with acute or convalescent COVID-19.

The CDR3 coding sequence is TGTGCCAGCTCAGGAAGACAGGGAAGCACAGATACGCAGTATTTT. This codes for CASSGRQGSTDTQYF. V usage is TRBV18 and J usage is TRBJ2-3, with 7 positions matching TRBD1. CDR1 and CDR2 from the germline V gene are KGHSH and LQKENI. Trimming at V came to 5 bases and at J to 0 bases, leaving 5 bases not matched to a gene. The CDR3 is 15 amino acids.

The J gene is TRBJ2-7, the V gene TRBV28; unclear D gene. The CDR3 is made up of 13 amino acids. Per germline, CDR1 MDHEN and CDR2 SYDVKM. V lost 6 bases to trimming and J lost 4 bases, with 13 bases between them. The CDR3 sequence: CASSSGNSYEQYF. CDR3 in DNA: TGTGCCAGCAGCTCCGGCAACAGTTACGAGCAGTACTTC.

The V gene is TRBV5-6, the J gene TRBJ2-2; unclear D gene. The CDR3 covers 17 residues. V shed 4 bases and J shed 0 bases, with 16 bases lying between them. CDR1 is SGHDT, CDR2 YYEEEE, per germline. As DNA, the CDR3 is TGTGCCAGCAGCCACCGCGCTGTGGGCGCGAACACCGGGGAGCTGTTTTTT. It specifies CASSHRAVGANTGELFF.

In its sample, this clone was seen a few times. V is TRBV19 and J is TRBJ1-6; TRBD1 matches at 8 bases. Per germline, CDR1 LNHDA and CDR2 SQIVND (reference sequence). The junction had 11 bases not matched to a gene; V was cut back by 6 bases and J by 10 bases. The CDR3 totals 15 residues. CDR3 loop: CASRQGAQVGSPLHF. CDR3 coding DNA: TGTGCCAGTAGGCAGGGGGCTCAAGTCGGATCACCCCTCCACTTT.

The chain is built from TRBV5-1 and TRBJ2-5; TRBD2 matches at 7 bases. The CDR3 is 19 residues long. J was trimmed by 2 bases and V by 9 bases; bases with no gene match: 25. CDR1 and CDR2 from the germline V gene are SGHRS and YFSETQ. CDR3: CATPPLSGGRLGRQETQYF. The DNA of the CDR3 is TGCGCCACTCCACCTCTTAGCGGCGGGAGACTCGGTCGGCAAGAGACCCAGTACTTC.

The chain couples TRBV10-2 to TRBJ2-3, with a tentative D call TRBD2 (6 bases). There are 15 residues in the CDR3. Per germline, CDR1 WSHSY and CDR2 SAAADI. Trimming cost V 3 bases and J 0 bases, with 10 bases left between them. The CDR3 DNA follows: TGCGCCAGCAGTGATGTTAGCGGAAGCACAGATACGCAGTATTTT. As protein: CASSDVSGSTDTQYF.

The chain has TRBV6-6 and TRBJ1-1; D remains ambiguous. Looked up from germline, CDR1 is MNHNY and CDR2 is SVGAGI (reference sequence). V shed 7 bases and J shed 0 bases, with 3 bases lying between them. CDR3 size: 11 residues. CDR3 region: CASTVNTEAFF. CDR3 sequence (DNA): TGTGCCAGCACGGTGAACACTGAAGCTTTCTTT.

V gene TRBV27 combines with J gene TRBJ2-1; 7 bases are a match to TRBD1. From germline, CDR1 is MNHEY and CDR2 SMNVEV (reference sequence). V was pared by 4 bases and J by 2 bases, with 5 bases of the junction left unmatched. This CDR3 has 15 residues. CDR3 sequence (DNA): TGTGCCAGCAGTTCAATAGGGACAGCCTACAATGAGCAGTTCTTC. Its translation is CASSSIGTAYNEQFF.

This sequence joins TRBV9 and TRBJ2-5, with D perhaps matching TRBD2 (5 bases). Germline loops: CDR1 SGDLS, CDR2 YYNGEE. The CDR3 runs to 15 residues. V was clipped by 3 bases and J by 7 bases, with 19 bases between them. In nucleotides, the CDR3 is TGTGCCAGCAGCGACGGGTCCGGGAATGAGGCGACCCAGTACTTC. Its protein product is CASSDGSGNEATQYF.

The J gene is TRBJ1-4, the V gene TRBV30, with a tentative D call TRBD1 (5 bases). Germline CDR1 reads GTSNPN; CDR2 reads SVGIG (reference sequence). The ends were cut back, 0 bases at V and 3 bases at J, with 11 bases in the middle. This CDR3 spans 15 amino acids. CDR3 coding DNA: TGTGCCTGGAGTGTACCGTCGGGGGCTAATGAAAAACTGTTTTTT. It yields the protein CAWSVPSGANEKLFF.

The V call is TRBV5-1, the J call TRBJ2-1; 9 nucleotides line up with TRBD2. This CDR3 has 14 amino acids. Trimming removed 4 bases from V and 9 bases from J; junction bases left unmatched: 8. Germline V gives CDR1 SGHRS, CDR2 YFSETQ. The CDR3: CASSVARGGGEQFF. CDR3 sequence (DNA): TGCGCCAGCAGCGTGGCGCGCGGGGGGGGTGAGCAGTTCTTC.

This chain uses TRBV5-8 with TRBJ1-1, with TRBD1 as a possible D gene (5 bases). The CDR3 contains 15 residues. V was pared by 4 bases and J by 4 bases, with 17 bases between. CDR1 is SGHTS, CDR2 YDEGEE, per germline. This chain's CDR3 is CASSTDTGWGTEAFF. In nucleotides, the CDR3 is TGTGCCAGCAGCACGGACACCGGATGGGGCACTGAAGCTTTCTTT. The whole variable domain, filled in from reference TRBV5-8 and TRBJ1-1, reads EAGVTQSPTHLIKTRGQQATLRCSPISGHTSVYWYQQALGLGLQFLLWYDEGEERNRGNFPPRFSGRQFPNYSSELNVNALELEDSALYLCASSTDTGWGTEAFFGQGTRLTVV.

This clone showed up just a few times. Distinct nucleotide sequences in the sample also encode this CDR3. The chain uses TRBV2 and TRBJ2-7; 7 bases are a match to TRBD1. Germline V lookup: CDR1 SNHLY, CDR2 FYNNEI. The CDR3 contains 12 residues. V lost 4 bases to trimming and J lost 4 bases; unmatched junction nucleotides: 1. Here the CDR3 reads CASSGQGYEQYF. The CDR3 DNA is TGTGCCAGCAGTGGACAGGGTTACGAGCAGTACTTC.

The chain carries TRBV4-1 and TRBJ1-1; 8 bases map to TRBD1. The junction had 12 bases not matched to a gene; V was cut back by 4 bases and J by 11 bases. Germline-derived CDR1 and CDR2 are MGHRA and YSYEKL. The length of the CDR3 is 14 residues. The CDR3 coding sequence is TGCGCCAGCAGCCTATTTCTCCAGGGGGCGAGGGCTTTCTTT. It yields the protein CASSLFLQGARAFF.

The gene calls are TRBV4-3 and TRBJ1-5; D is ambiguous. The CDR3 is 15 residues long. The germline CDR1 and CDR2 sequences are LGHNA and YSLEER. Trimming shortened V by 0 bases and J by 4 bases, and 10 bases separated the two germline ends. The CDR3 is CASSQDLYSNQPQHF. The CDR3 DNA follows: TGCGCCAGCAGCCAAGATCTGTACAGTAATCAGCCCCAGCATTTT.

The rearrangement joins TRBV5-4 to TRBJ2-7, with D perhaps matching TRBD1 (6 bases). This CDR3 spans 14 amino acids. The germline gives CDR1 SGHNT, CDR2 YYREEE (reference sequence). V gave up 3 bases and J gave up 5 bases, with 15 bases separating them. CDR3 sequence: CASSYLRGADEQYF. The CDR3 nucleotides read TGTGCCAGCAGCTACCTCAGGGGAGCCGACGAGCAGTACTTC.

V and J are TRBV4-1 and TRBJ2-3; 11 bases are a match to TRBD2. The CDR3 has 17 residues. With 0 bases clipped from V and 1 base from J, the junction kept 3 bases outside the gene matches. Germline V CDR1 and CDR2: MGHRA, YSYEKL. The CDR3 loop reads CASSQDGTSGRTDTQYF. The CDR3 nucleotides read TGCGCCAGCAGCCAAGATGGGACTAGCGGCCGCACAGATACGCAGTATTTT.

This rearrangement joins TRBV2 to TRBJ1-2; weak D call: TRBD1 (5 bases). Germline values: CDR1 SNHLY, CDR2 FYNNEI. The V and J ends lost 6 bases and 8 bases respectively, with 7 bases between them. There are 10 residues in the CDR3. The chain's CDR3 is CASRGQGYTF. The DNA of the CDR3 is TGTGCCAGCAGGGGGCAAGGCTACACCTTC.

The chain joins TRBV30 to TRBJ2-7, with 7 bases lining up with TRBD2. Germline trimming cut 5 bases from V and 4 bases from J; bases unmatched to any gene: 14. CDR1 is GTSNPN, CDR2 SVGIG, per germline (reference sequence). The CDR3 totals 15 residues. The CDR3 reads CAWAGEGRKAYEQYF. The CDR3 DNA is TGTGCCTGGGCTGGGGAGGGTCGAAAGGCGTACGAGCAGTACTTC. Using reference TRBV30 and TRBJ2-7 for the parts outside the CDR3, the full variable domain is SQTIHQWPATLVQPVGSPLSLECTVEGTSNPNLYWYRQAAGRGLQLLFYSVGIGQISSEVPQNLSASRPQDRQFILSSKKLLLSDSGFYLCAWAGEGRKAYEQYFGPGTRLTVT.

The chain couples TRBV5-1 to TRBJ2-5; 7 nucleotides match TRBD1. Germline V lookup: CDR1 SGHRS, CDR2 YFSETQ. V lost 4 bases and J lost 1; bases outside the gene matches: 7. This CDR3 has 15 residues. Here the CDR3 DNA reads TGCGCCAGCAGCCCGCAACAGGGGTCCCAAGAGACCCAGTACTTC. Residues: CASSPQQGSQETQYF.